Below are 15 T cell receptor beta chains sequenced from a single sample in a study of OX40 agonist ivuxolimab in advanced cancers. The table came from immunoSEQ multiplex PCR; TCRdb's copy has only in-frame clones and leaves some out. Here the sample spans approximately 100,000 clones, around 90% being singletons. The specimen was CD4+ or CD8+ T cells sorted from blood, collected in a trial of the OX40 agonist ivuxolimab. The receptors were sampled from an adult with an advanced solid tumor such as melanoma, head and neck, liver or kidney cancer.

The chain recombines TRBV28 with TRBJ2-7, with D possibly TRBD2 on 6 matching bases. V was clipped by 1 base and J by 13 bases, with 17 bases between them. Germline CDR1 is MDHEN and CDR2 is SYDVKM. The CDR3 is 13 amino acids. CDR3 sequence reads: CASSLLYLGTLYF. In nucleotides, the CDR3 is TGTGCCAGCAGTTTATTGTACTTGGGGACTCTTTACTTC.

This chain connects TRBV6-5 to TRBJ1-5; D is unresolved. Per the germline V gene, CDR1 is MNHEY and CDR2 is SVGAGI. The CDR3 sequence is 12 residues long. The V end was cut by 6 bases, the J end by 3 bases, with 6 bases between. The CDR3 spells CASRQPNQPQHF. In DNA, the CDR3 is TGTGCCAGCAGACAGCCCAATCAGCCCCAGCATTTT.

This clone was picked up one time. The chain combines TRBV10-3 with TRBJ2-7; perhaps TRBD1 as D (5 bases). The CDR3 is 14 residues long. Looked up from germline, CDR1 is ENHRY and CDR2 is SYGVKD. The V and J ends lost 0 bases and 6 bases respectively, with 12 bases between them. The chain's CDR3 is CAISESDSQSEQYF. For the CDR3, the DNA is TGTGCCATCAGTGAGTCAGACAGCCAGTCCGAGCAGTACTTC.

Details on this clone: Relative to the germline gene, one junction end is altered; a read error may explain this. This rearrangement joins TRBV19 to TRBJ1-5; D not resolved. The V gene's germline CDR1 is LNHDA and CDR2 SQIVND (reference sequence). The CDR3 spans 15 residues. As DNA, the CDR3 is TGTGCCAGTAGCGTAGGGAGGATTAGCGATCAGCCCCAGCATTTT. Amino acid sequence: CASSVGRISDQPQHF. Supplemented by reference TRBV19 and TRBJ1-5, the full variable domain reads DGGITQSPKYLFRKEGQNVTLSCEQNLNHDAMYWYRQDPGQGLRLIYYSQIVNDFQKGDIAEGYSVSREKKESFPLTVTSAQKNPTAFYLCASSVGRISDQPQHFGDGTRLSIL.

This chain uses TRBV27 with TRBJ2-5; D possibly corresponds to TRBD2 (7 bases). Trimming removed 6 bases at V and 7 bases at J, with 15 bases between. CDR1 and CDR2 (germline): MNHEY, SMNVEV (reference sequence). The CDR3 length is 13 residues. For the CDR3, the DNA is TGTGCCAGCAGCCCCGGGGGGCCTGGGACCCAGTACTTC. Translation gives CASSPGGPGTQYF.

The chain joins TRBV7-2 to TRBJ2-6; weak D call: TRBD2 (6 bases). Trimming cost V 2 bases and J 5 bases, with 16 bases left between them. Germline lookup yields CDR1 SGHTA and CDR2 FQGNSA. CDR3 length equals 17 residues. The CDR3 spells CASSLMSGDWRANVLTF. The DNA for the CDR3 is TGTGCCAGCAGCTTAATGTCCGGGGACTGGCGGGCCAACGTCCTGACTTTC.

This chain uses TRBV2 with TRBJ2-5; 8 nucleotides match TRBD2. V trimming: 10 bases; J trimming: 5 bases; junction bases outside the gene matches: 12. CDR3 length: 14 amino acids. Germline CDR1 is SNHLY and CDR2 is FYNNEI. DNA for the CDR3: TGTGCCACCCAGGCGGGGGGTTCTTGGGAGACCCAGTACTTC. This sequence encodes CATQAGGSWETQYF.

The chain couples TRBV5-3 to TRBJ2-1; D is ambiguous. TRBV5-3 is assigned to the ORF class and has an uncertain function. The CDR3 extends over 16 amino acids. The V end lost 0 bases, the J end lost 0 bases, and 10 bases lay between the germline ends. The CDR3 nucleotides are TGTGCCAGAAGCTTGGGGATGGGTCCCTCCTACAATGAGCAGTTCTTC. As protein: CARSLGMGPSYNEQFF.

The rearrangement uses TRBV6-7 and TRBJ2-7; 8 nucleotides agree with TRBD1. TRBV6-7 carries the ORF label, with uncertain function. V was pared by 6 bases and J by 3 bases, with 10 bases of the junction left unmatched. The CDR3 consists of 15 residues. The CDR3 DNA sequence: TGTGCCAGCAGCCGGGCCCGGGACAGGATCTACGAGCAGTACTTC. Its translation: CASSRARDRIYEQYF.

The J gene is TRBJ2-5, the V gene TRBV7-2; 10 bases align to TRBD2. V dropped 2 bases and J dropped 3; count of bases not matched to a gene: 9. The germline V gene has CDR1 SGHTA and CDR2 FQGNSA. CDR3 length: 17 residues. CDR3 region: CASSLKRGGQGKETQYF. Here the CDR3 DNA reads TGTGCCAGCAGCTTAAAGCGGGGGGGCCAAGGAAAAGAGACCCAGTACTTC.

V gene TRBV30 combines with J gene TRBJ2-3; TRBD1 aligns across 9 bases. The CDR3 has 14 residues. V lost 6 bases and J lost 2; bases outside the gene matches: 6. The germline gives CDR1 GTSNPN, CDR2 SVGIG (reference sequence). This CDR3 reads CACGTGLDTDTQYF. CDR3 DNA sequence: TGTGCCTGTGGGACAGGGTTGGACACAGATACGCAGTATTTT.

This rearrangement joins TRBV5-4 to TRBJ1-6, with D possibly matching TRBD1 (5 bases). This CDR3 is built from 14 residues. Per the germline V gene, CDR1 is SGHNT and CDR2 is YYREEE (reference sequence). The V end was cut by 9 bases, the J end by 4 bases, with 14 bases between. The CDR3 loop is CATSLGLYNSPLHF. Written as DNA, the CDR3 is TGTGCCACCTCCCTGGGACTGTATAATTCACCCCTCCACTTT.

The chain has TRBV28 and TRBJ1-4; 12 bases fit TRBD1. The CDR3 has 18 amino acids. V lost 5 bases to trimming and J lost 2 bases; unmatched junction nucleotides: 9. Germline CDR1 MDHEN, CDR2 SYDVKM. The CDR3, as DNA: TGTGCCAGCAGTCTCCCGGGACAGGGGGCAGGGACTAATGAAAAACTGTTTTTT. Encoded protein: CASSLPGQGAGTNEKLFF.

This chain's CDR3 is CASSLQGVYSNQPQHF. As DNA, the CDR3 is TGTGCCAGCAGTTTACAGGGAGTCTATAGCAATCAGCCCCAGCATTTT. The chain recombines TRBV28 with TRBJ1-5, with D perhaps TRBD1 (5 bases). The CDR3 covers 16 residues. Germline V gene lookup returns CDR1 MDHEN and CDR2 SYDVKM. The V and J ends lost 2 bases and 0 bases respectively, with 11 bases between them.

CDR3 sequence (DNA): TGCGCCAGCAGTGGGTATCGAGAGCAGTTCTTC. Translated, it gives CASSGYREQFF. The rearrangement links TRBV10-2 to TRBJ2-1; no clear D. The CDR3 contains 11 residues. V lost 4 bases to trimming and J lost 10 bases, with 8 bases between them. Germline-derived CDR1 and CDR2 are WSHSY and SAAADI.